This T cell receptor beta chain was profiled in a study of shared clonotypes between healthy human individuals. Study background: Sampling drew on donors who were a couple of women and a few men aged 18 to 49. Study findings and constraints: Sequencing depth was expected to influence donor clonotype sharing. Among a handful of donors, approximately 4.6% of naive CD4 clonotypes were found in common.

V was cut by 6 bases and J by 6 bases, with 15 bases left in between. The CDR3 runs 13 residues. Germline CDR1 and CDR2: MNHNS and SASEGT. About this clone itself: Its target is unknown.

Terminally differentiated effector memory CD45RA+ cells were left out of the naive CD8 fraction, which was CD45RO-negative and positively selected for CCR7. Libraries were prepared by immunoSEQ multiplex PCR; TCRdb keeps only in-frame clonotypes and omits some of them. The sample holds roughly 570,000 clones, 95% to 98% seen once. The origin of this receptor is a man aged 25-45 years in good health. The sequencing sample was made of naive CD8+ T cells sorted from blood. This chain joins TRBV6-1 and TRBJ2-7, with D perhaps TRBD1 or TRBD2 (5 bases each). The CDR3 sequence is CASRAGTTVEQYF. DNA for the CDR3: TGTGCCAGCAGGGCCGGGACGACGGTCGAGCAGTACTTC.